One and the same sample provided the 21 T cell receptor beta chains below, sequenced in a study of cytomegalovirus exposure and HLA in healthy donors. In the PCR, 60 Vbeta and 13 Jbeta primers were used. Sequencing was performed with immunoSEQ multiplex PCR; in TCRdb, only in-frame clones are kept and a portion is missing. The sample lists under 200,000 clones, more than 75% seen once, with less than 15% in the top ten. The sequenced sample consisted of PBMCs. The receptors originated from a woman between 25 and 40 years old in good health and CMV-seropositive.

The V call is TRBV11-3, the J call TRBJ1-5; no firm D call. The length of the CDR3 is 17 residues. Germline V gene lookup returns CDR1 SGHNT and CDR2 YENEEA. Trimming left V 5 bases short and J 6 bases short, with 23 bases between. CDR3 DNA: TGTGCCAGCAGCCCCGGAGGAAAGGGAGGTCCGGGTCAGCCCCAGCATTTT. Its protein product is CASSPGGKGGPGQPQHF. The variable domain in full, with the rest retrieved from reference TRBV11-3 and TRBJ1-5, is EAGVVQSPRYKIIEKKQPVAFWCNPISGHNTLYWYLQNLGQGPELLIRYENEEAVDDSQLPKDRFSAERLKGVDSTLKIQPAELGDSAVYLCASSPGGKGGPGQPQHFGDGTRLSIL.

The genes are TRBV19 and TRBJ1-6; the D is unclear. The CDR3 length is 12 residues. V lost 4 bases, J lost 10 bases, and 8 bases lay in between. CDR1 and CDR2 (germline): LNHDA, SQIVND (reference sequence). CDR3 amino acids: CASSTSGSPLHF. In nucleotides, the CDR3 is TGTGCCAGTAGTACCTCAGGCTCACCCCTCCACTTT.

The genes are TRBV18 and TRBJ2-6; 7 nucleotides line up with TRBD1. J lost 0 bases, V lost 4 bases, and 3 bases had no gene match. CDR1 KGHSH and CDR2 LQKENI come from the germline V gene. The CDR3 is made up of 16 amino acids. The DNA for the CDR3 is TGTGCCAGCTCACGGGCAGGGGGCTCTGGGGCCAACGTCCTGACTTTC. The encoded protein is CASSRAGGSGANVLTF.

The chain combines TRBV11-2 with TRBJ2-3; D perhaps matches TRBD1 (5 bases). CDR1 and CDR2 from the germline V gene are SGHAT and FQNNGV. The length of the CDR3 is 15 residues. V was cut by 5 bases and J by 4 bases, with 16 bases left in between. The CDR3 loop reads CASSQKGLRSDTQYF. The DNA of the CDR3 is TGTGCCAGCAGCCAGAAGGGGCTGAGGTCAGATACGCAGTATTTT.

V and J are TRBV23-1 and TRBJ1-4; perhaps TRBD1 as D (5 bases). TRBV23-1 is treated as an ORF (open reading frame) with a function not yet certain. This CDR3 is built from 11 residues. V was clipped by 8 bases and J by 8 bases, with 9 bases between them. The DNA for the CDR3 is TGCGCCAGCGGACACAAGGAAAAACTGTTTTTT. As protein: CASGHKEKLFF.

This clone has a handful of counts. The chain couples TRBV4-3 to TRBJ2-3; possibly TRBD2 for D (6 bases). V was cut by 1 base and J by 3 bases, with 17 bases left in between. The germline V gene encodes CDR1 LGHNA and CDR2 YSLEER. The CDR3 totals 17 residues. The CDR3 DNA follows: TGCGCCAGCAGCCAAGTGGGAGGTCCTGAAGAAACAGATACGCAGTATTTT. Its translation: CASSQVGGPEETDTQYF.

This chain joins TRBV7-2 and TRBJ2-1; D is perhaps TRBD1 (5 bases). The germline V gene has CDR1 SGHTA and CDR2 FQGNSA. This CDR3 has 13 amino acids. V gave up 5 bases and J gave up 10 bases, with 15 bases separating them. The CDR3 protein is CASSISYRSEQFF. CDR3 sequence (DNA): TGTGCCAGCAGCATCTCGTACAGGTCGGAGCAGTTCTTC.

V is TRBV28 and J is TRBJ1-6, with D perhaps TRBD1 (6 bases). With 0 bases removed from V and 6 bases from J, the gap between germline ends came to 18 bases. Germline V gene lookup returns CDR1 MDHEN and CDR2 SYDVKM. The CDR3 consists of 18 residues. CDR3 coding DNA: TGTGCCAGCAGTTTATGGGTCAGGGGCGGCTTCGGTAATTCACCCCTCCACTTT. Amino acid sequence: CASSLWVRGGFGNSPLHF.

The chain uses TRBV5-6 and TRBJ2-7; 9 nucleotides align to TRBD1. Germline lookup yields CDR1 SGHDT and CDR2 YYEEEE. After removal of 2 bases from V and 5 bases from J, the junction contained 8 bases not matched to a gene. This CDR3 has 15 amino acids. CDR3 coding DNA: TGTGCCAGCAGCTTCCTAGACAGGGGGGGAGACGAGCAGTACTTC. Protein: CASSFLDRGGDEQYF.

This chain's CDR3 is CASQPQRGPSDTQYF. The DNA for the CDR3 is TGCGCCAGCCAACCTCAGCGGGGGCCTTCGGATACGCAGTATTTT. The V call is TRBV5-1, the J call TRBJ2-3, with 8 bases aligning to TRBD2. The V and J ends lost 7 bases and 6 bases, in that order; junction bases with no gene match: 13. The length of the CDR3 is 15 residues. The germline gives CDR1 SGHRS, CDR2 YFSETQ. The variable domain in full, with the rest retrieved from reference TRBV5-1 and TRBJ2-3, is KAGVTQTPRYLIKTRGQQVTLSCSPISGHRSVSWYQQTPGQGLQFLFEYFSETQRNKGNFPGRFSGRQFSNSRSEMNVSTLELGDSALYLCASQPQRGPSDTQYFGPGTRLTVL.

CDR3 DNA: TGTGCCAGCAGTTACTCAGGACAGGGGATGCCCTACGAGCAGTACTTC. This codes for CASSYSGQGMPYEQYF. The chain couples TRBV6-5 to TRBJ2-7, with 9 bases that match TRBD1. CDR3 length: 16 amino acids. J was trimmed by 2 bases and V by 0 bases; bases with no gene match: 5. Germline V gene sequence: CDR1 MNHEY, CDR2 SVGAGI.

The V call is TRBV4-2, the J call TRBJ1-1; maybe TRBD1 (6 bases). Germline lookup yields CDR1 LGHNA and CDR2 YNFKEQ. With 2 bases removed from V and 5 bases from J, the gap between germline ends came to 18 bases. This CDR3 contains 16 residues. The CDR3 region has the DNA TGTGCCAGCAGCCAACGCATTAGGGGGAGGGGGACTGAAGCTTTCTTT. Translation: CASSQRIRGRGTEAFF.

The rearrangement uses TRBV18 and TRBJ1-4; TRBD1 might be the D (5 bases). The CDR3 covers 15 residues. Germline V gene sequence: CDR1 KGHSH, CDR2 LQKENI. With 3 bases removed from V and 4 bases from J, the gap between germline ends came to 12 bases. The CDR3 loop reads CASSPSDSLNEKLFF. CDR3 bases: TGTGCCAGCTCACCTTCCGACAGCCTTAATGAAAAACTGTTTTTT.

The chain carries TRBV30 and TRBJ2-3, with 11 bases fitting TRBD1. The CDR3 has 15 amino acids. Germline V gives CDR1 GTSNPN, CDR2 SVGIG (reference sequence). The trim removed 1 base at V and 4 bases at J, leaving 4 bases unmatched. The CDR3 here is CAWSAGQGGADTQYF. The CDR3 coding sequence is TGTGCCTGGAGTGCGGGACAGGGGGGGGCAGATACGCAGTATTTT.

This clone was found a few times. CDR3 amino acids: CASSQEGLAVYNEQFF. In DNA, the CDR3 is TGCGCCAGCAGCCAAGAAGGACTAGCGGTCTACAATGAGCAGTTCTTC. V usage is TRBV4-3 and J usage is TRBJ2-1, with 10 bases identical to TRBD2. V lost 0 bases, J lost 3 bases, and 2 bases stayed unmatched. From germline, CDR1 is LGHNA and CDR2 YSLEER. CDR3 length: 16 amino acids.

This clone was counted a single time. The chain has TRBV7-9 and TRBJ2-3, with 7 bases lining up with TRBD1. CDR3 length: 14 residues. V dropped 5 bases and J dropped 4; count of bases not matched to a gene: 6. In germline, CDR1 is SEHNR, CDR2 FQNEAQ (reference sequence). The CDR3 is CASSRDRAADTQYF. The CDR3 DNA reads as TGTGCCAGCAGCCGCGACAGGGCAGCAGATACGCAGTATTTT.

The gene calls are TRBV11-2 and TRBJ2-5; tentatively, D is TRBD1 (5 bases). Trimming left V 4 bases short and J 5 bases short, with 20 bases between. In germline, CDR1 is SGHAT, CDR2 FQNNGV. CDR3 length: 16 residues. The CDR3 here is CASSSYPPQGLETQYF. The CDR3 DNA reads TGTGCCAGCAGCTCGTACCCCCCCCAGGGTTTGGAGACCCAGTACTTC.

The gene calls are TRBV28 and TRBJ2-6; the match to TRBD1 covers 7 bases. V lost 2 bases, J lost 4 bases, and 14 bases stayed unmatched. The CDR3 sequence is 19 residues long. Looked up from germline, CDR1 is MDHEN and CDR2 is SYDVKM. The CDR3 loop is CASSLQGVVSLRGANVLTF. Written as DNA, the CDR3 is TGTGCCAGCAGTTTACAGGGGGTCGTATCGCTGAGGGGGGCCAACGTCCTGACTTTC.

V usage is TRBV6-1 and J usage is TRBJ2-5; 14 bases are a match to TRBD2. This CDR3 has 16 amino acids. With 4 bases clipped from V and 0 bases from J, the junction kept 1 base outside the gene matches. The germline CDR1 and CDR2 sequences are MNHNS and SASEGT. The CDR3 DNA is TGTGCCAGCAGTGGACTAGCGGGGGGGCACCAAGAGACCCAGTACTTC. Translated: CASSGLAGGHQETQYF.

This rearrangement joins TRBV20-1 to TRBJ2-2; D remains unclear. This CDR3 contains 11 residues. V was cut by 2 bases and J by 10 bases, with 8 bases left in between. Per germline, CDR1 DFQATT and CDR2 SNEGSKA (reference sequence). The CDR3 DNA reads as TGCAGTGCTAGACAGGAATTGGAGCTGTTTTTT. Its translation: CSARQELELFF.

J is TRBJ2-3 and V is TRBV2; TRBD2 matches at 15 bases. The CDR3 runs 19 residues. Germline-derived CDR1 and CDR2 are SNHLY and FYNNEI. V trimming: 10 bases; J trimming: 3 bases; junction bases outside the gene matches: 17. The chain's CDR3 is CATDLRGLAGGSVTDTQYF. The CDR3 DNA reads TGTGCCACGGACTTGCGGGGACTAGCGGGAGGAAGTGTGACAGATACGCAGTATTTT.